This T cell receptor beta chain was identified during a study of T cells after posttransplantation cyclophosphamide. Overall study findings and caveats: Later blood repertoires were often dominated by clones from the donor CD8+ memory compartment. After PTCy, TRB diversity resembled that of CNI/methotrexate controls.

Repertoires were generated with immunoSEQ multiplex PCR, while TCRdb's copy carries only in-frame clones and drops some. This sample carries 10,000 to 12,000 clones, none of them present only once. This CDR3 comprises 15 residues. Per germline, CDR1 MNHEY and CDR2 SMNVEV (reference sequence). V dropped 8 bases and J dropped 7; count of bases not matched to a gene: 15. This clone was detected many times. Its antigen is still unknown. Treatment was busulfan-fludarabine conditioning, a marrow graft, and cyclophosphamide on days +3 and +4. The clonotype was recovered from a female patient between 40 and 55 years old who received an allogeneic stem cell transplant from a related donor, was CMV-positive, and had no GVHD. Some T cells here may be from the graft donor. The sequencing here drew on PBMCs, taken after allogeneic stem cell transplant with posttransplant cyclophosphamide. The genes are TRBV27 and TRBJ2-7; 9 bases line up with TRBD1. The CDR3 spells CASATAGQGVLEQYF. The CDR3 coding sequence is TGTGCCAGCGCCACCGCGGGACAGGGAGTTCTAGAGCAGTACTTC.